These 6 T cell receptor beta chains were all obtained from the same sample, sequenced in a study of cytomegalovirus exposure and HLA in healthy donors. In the PCR, 60 Vbeta and 13 Jbeta primers were used. Using immunoSEQ multiplex PCR, the repertoire was profiled, and TCRdb retains in-frame clones only, with some absent. Here the sample spans roughly 150,000 clones, around 80% being singletons. The sample was PBMCs. These receptors came from a male donor in good health and CMV-seronegative.

The chain has TRBV7-9 and TRBJ2-1; TRBD2 matches 9 bases. Losses at the gene ends were 5 bases for V and 7 bases for J; bases not matched to a gene: 9. The CDR3 extends over 15 amino acids. Looked up from germline, CDR1 is SEHNR and CDR2 is FQNEAQ (reference sequence). CDR3 DNA: TGTGCCAGCAGCGATAGCGGGAGAGGGATGAATGAGCAGTTCTTC. Translated, it gives CASSDSGRGMNEQFF.

This clone was detected a few times. The chain couples TRBV10-3 to TRBJ2-7; the match to TRBD1 covers 7 bases. V was clipped by 0 bases and J by 7 bases; unmatched bases: 9. The CDR3 has 15 amino acids. Looked up from germline, CDR1 is ENHRY and CDR2 is SYGVKD. CDR3 loop: CAISESVTGVGEQYF. The CDR3, as DNA: TGTGCCATCAGTGAGTCTGTAACAGGGGTTGGAGAGCAGTACTTC.

This CDR3 is CASSVFRNTEAFF. CDR3 DNA sequence: TGTGCCAGCAGTGTCTTCAGAAACACTGAAGCTTTCTTT. The chain combines TRBV6-1 with TRBJ1-1, with D hard to call. Germline V gives CDR1 MNHNS, CDR2 SASEGT. The V and J ends lost 4 bases and 2 bases respectively, with 8 bases between them. This CDR3 spans 13 amino acids.

The chain combines TRBV27 with TRBJ1-5; perhaps TRBD1 as D (6 bases). From germline, CDR1 is MNHEY and CDR2 SMNVEV (reference sequence). The CDR3 contains 13 residues. The germline V and J ends were trimmed by 1 base and 7 bases, with 8 bases remaining between them. CDR3 sequence reads: CASSLLGGQPQHF. CDR3 in DNA: TGTGCCAGCAGTTTATTAGGGGGACAGCCCCAGCATTTT.

This chain connects TRBV7-8 to TRBJ1-5, with D perhaps matching TRBD1 (5 bases). The CDR3 runs to 14 residues. The germline V gene encodes CDR1 SGHVS and CDR2 FQNEAQ. V lost 5 bases, J lost 4 bases, and 12 bases lay in between. The CDR3 DNA is TGTGCCAGCAGCCCTGACAGACTGAATCAGCCCCAGCATTTT. Amino acid sequence: CASSPDRLNQPQHF.

The V and J genes are TRBV4-1 and TRBJ2-3; D not certain. Trimming stripped 3 bases from V and 0 bases from J, with 13 bases between. Germline values: CDR1 MGHRA, CDR2 YSYEKL. The CDR3 totals 16 residues. The chain's CDR3 is CASSHPREVSTDTQYF. CDR3 coding DNA: TGCGCCAGCAGCCACCCCAGAGAGGTCAGCACAGATACGCAGTATTTT.